The present entry profiles one T cell receptor (beta chain) with its context. The data originate from a study of OX40 agonist ivuxolimab in advanced cancers. Per the germline V gene, CDR1 is WSHSY and CDR2 is SAAADI. With 4 bases removed from V and 7 bases from J, the gap between germline ends came to 16 bases. The CDR3 is 14 residues long. This table comes from immunoSEQ multiplex PCR, and its TCRdb copy is limited to in-frame clones, with some not included. In the table there are about 75,000 clones, 70% to 90% of which are singletons. The chain employs TRBV10-2 and TRBJ2-5; D may be TRBD2 (6 bases). The clonotype originates from an adult with an advanced solid tumor such as melanoma, head and neck, liver or kidney cancer. The source was CD4+ or CD8+ T cells sorted from blood, collected in a trial of the OX40 agonist ivuxolimab. The CDR3 sequence is CASSAWVGGRTQYF. The CDR3 DNA reads TGCGCCAGCAGTGCGTGGGTTGGAGGGCGGACCCAGTACTTC.